This paragraph covers one TCR beta chain sequence. This sample stems from a study of blood T cells in healthy people across ages. V trimming: 7 bases; J trimming: 2 bases; junction bases outside the gene matches: 14. The germline V gene encodes CDR1 PRHDT and CDR2 FYEKMQ (reference sequence). CDR3 size: 18 residues. Through a sample-barcoded 5' primer and a J-beta primer mix, a second PCR was run for about 6 to 11 cycles. Sequencing recovered at least 2.5 million CDR3-containing paired-end reads from each sample. TCRdb fed the 5' RACE reads into MiXCR, producing one record per CDR3 protein. The sample lists around 1.1 million distinct CDR3 sequences, more than 30% occurring once.

V gene TRBV13 combines with J gene TRBJ2-6, with TRBD1 matching 7 bases. The source of this sequence is a young man in good health. Sequenced material: blood. In DNA, the CDR3 is TGTGCCAGCACTTCCCCCGGACAGGCTGACCCTGGGGCCAACGTCCTGACTTTC. As protein: CASTSPGQADPGANVLTF.